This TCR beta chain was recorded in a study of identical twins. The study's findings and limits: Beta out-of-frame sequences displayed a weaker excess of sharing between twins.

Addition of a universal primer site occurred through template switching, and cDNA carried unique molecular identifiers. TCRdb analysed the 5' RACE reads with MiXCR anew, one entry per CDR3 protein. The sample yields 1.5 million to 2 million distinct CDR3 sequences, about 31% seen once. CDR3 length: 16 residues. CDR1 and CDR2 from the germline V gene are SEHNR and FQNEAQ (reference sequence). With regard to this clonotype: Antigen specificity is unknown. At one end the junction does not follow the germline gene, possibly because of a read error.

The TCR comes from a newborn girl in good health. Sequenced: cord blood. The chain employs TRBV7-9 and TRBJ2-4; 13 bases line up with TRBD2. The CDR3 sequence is CARSYLLAGGPEEQYF. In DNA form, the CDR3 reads TGTGCCCGCAGCTATCTACTAGCGGGAGGGCCGGAGGAGCAGTACTTC.